This T cell receptor (beta chain) appears in the sequencing data of a study of blood T cell repertoires in COVID-19. Whole-study context: The United States, Italy and Spain supplied acute and convalescent COVID-19 samples.

In the original analysis: Estimation of nucleated cell counts relied on the amplification of reference gene primers. Only in-frame clones appear in the TCRdb table, and some are missing; sequencing was by immunoSEQ multiplex PCR. D and trimming were read from the DNA, whereas the V and J calls and clone size are those reported in that table. The data hold around 280,000 clones, with about 90% observed a single time. Trimming removed 3 bases from V and 4 bases from J; junction bases left unmatched: 6. The CDR3 sequence is 15 residues long. Germline V CDR1 and CDR2: LGHNA, YNFKEQ. The chain joins TRBV4-2 to TRBJ1-2; 9 bases align to TRBD1. Sequences were obtained from peripheral blood. The sequence was obtained from a woman aged 45-59 years who had recovered from COVID-19. The CDR3 region has the DNA TGTGCCAGCAGCCACGGGACAGGGTCGGGCTATGGCTACACCTTC. Translated, it gives CASSHGTGSGYGYTF.